This T cell receptor (beta chain) was identified in a study of blood T cell repertoires in COVID-19. In the study overall: From the United States, Italy and Spain came samples of acute and convalescent COVID-19.

This clone was observed once. TCRdb's copy holds only in-frame clones and misses some; the assay was immunoSEQ multiplex PCR. This table has approximately 70,000 clones, 90% to 95% appearing once. V shed 5 bases and J shed 2 bases, with 15 bases lying between them. CDR3 size: 15 residues. Germline values: CDR1 SGHTA, CDR2 FQGNSA. During active infection, Seattle patients enrolled and were then monitored through disease. Input material: peripheral blood. This clonotype was obtained from a man in his forties with COVID-19, enrolled during active disease. The chain joins TRBV7-2 to TRBJ1-2; the D gene is possibly TRBD1 (6 bases). CDR3 nucleotides: TGTGCCAGCAGCGCCATTCCGGGACACAACTATGGCTACACCTTC. Amino acid sequence: CASSAIPGHNYGYTF. The full variable domain, with the rest looked up from reference TRBV7-2 and TRBJ1-2, is GAGVSQSPSNKVTEKGKDVELRCDPISGHTALYWYRQSLGQGLEFLIYFQGNSAPDKSGLPSDRFSAERTGGSVSTLTIQRTQQEDSAVYLCASSAIPGHNYGYTFGSGTRLTVV.